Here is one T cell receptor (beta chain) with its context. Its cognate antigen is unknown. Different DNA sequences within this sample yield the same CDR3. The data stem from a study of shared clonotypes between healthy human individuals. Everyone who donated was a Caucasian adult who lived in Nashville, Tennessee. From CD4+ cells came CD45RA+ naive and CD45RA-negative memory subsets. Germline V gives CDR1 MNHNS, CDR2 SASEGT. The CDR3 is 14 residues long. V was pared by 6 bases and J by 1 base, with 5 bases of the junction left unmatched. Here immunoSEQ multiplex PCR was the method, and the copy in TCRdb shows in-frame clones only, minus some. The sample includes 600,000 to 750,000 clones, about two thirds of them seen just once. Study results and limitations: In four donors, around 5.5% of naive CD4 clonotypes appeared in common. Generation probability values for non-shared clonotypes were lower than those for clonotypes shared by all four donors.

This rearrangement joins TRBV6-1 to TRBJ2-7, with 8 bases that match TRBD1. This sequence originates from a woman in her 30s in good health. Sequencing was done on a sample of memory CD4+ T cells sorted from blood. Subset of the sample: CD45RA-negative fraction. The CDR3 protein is CASSVNRGSYEQYF. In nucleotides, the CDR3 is TGTGCCAGCAGCGTTAACAGGGGGTCCTACGAGCAGTACTTC.